The 23 T cell receptor beta chains below all came from one sample that was sequenced in a study of T cell responses to AZD1222 COVID-19 vaccine. TCRdb's copy holds only in-frame clones and misses some; the assay was immunoSEQ multiplex PCR. The data show roughly 140,000 clones, over 80% seen once. Specimen: peripheral blood, collected 28 days after the second AZD1222 dose. These receptors were collected from an adult who received the AZD1222 COVID-19 vaccine.

The rearrangement joins TRBV9 to TRBJ1-3; tentative D call: TRBD1 (6 bases). Per germline, CDR1 SGDLS and CDR2 YYNGEE. The CDR3 totals 15 residues. Trimming shortened V by 5 bases and J by 0 bases, and 12 bases separated the two germline ends. This CDR3 reads CASSPDRYSGNTIYF. The CDR3 DNA sequence: TGTGCCAGCAGTCCGGACAGATACTCTGGAAACACCATATATTTT.

In DNA, the CDR3 is TGCGCCAGCAGCCAAGATCCCCGCAGGGGCTACACCTTC. This codes for CASSQDPRRGYTF. The genes are TRBV4-3 and TRBJ1-2; D remains unclear. The V gene lost 0 bases and the J gene lost 8 bases, with 10 bases spanning the gap. This CDR3 is 13 amino acids long. Looked up from germline, CDR1 is LGHNA and CDR2 is YSLEER.

This chain joins TRBV4-3 and TRBJ1-4, with D maybe TRBD1 (5 bases). Trimming left V 4 bases short and J 0 bases short, with 27 bases between. The V gene's germline CDR1 is LGHNA and CDR2 YSLEER. The length of the CDR3 is 21 residues. The CDR3 region is CASSRTVGQGIVPATNEKLFF. CDR3 bases: TGCGCCAGCAGCCGCACCGTGGGGCAGGGTATTGTGCCCGCAACTAATGAAAAACTGTTTTTT.

V gene TRBV14 combines with J gene TRBJ2-3, with D possibly matching TRBD1 (6 bases). This CDR3 contains 15 residues. V was trimmed by 0 bases and J by 10 bases, leaving 17 bases between them. The germline CDR1 and CDR2 sequences are SGHDN and FVKESK. The CDR3 region has the DNA TGTGCCAGCAGCCAAGAGGGGCAGGGGCCCCTTTCGCAGTATTTT. Translating it yields CASSQEGQGPLSQYF.

The CDR3 here is CASTRSRGSYNEQFF. The CDR3 DNA follows: TGTGCCAGCACTCGGAGCAGGGGGTCCTACAATGAGCAGTTCTTC. The chain combines TRBV11-2 with TRBJ2-1, with 7 positions matching TRBD1. Germline values: CDR1 SGHAT, CDR2 FQNNGV. J gave up 1 base and V 7 bases, and 7 bases lay outside the gene matches. The CDR3 runs 15 residues.

This sequence joins TRBV7-9 and TRBJ1-4; a weak D match, TRBD1 (6 bases). CDR1 and CDR2 (germline): SEHNR, FQNEAQ (reference sequence). The CDR3 has 16 amino acids. Trimming removed 2 bases from V and 3 bases from J, with 13 bases in between. The CDR3 loop reads CASSLTQGLSNEKLFF. The DNA of the CDR3 is TGTGCCAGCAGCTTAACGCAGGGGCTTTCTAATGAAAAACTGTTTTTT. Full variable domain (remainder filled in from reference TRBV7-9 and TRBJ1-4): DTGVSQNPRHKITKRGQNVTFRCDPISEHNRLYWYRQTLGQGPEFLTYFQNEAQLEKSRLLSDRFSAERPKGSFSTLEIQRTEQGDSAMYLCASSLTQGLSNEKLFFGSGTQLSVL.

The V call is TRBV4-2, the J call TRBJ2-1; D unresolved. The germline V and J ends were trimmed by 4 bases and 2 bases, with 12 bases remaining between them. The CDR3 sequence is 15 residues long. The V gene's germline CDR1 is LGHNA and CDR2 YNFKEQ. CDR3 DNA: TGTGCCAGCAGCCCAAGACTGATCACCTACAATGAGCAGTTCTTC. Its translation: CASSPRLITYNEQFF.

The chain carries TRBV28 and TRBJ2-3; tentative D call: TRBD1 (5 bases). Per the germline V gene, CDR1 is MDHEN and CDR2 is SYDVKM. Trimming took 3 bases from V and 4 from J, leaving 14 bases between them. CDR3 length: 15 amino acids. CDR3 in amino acids: CASSFPGPQADTQYF. CDR3 DNA: TGTGCCAGCAGTTTCCCCGGTCCACAGGCAGATACGCAGTATTTT.

The table lists this clone with a few counts. The chain carries TRBV7-9 and TRBJ2-2; 8 bases align to TRBD2. CDR1 and CDR2 from the germline V gene are SEHNR and FQNEAQ (reference sequence). This CDR3 has 16 residues. Trimming at V came to 8 bases and at J to 7 bases, leaving 15 bases not matched to a gene. The CDR3 loop is CASEGFGRDKIGELFF. In DNA, the CDR3 is TGTGCCAGCGAAGGTTTCGGGAGGGATAAGATCGGGGAGCTGTTTTTT.

In the case of this clone: At one of its ends the junction is not consistent with the germline gene, which may arise from a read error. The chain carries TRBV7-7 and TRBJ2-2, with D hard to call. This CDR3 spans 13 amino acids. Germline CDR1 SSHAT, CDR2 FNYEAQ (reference sequence). CDR3 nucleotide sequence: TGTGCTAGCAGCACCCACAGCACCGGGGAGCTGTTTTTT. Protein sequence: CASSTHSTGELFF.

The rearrangement joins TRBV6-5 to TRBJ2-7; TRBD1 matches at 10 bases. V lost 4 bases to trimming and J lost 5 bases; unmatched junction nucleotides: 8. Germline V gives CDR1 MNHEY, CDR2 SVGAGI. The CDR3 length is 15 residues. CDR3 nucleotide sequence: TGTGCCAGCAGTTCCCGGGACAGGGGAGTTGACGAGCAGTACTTC. Its translation is CASSSRDRGVDEQYF.

This chain joins TRBV11-2 and TRBJ2-2; the D gene is possibly TRBD1 (5 bases). This CDR3 region has 16 residues. Looked up from germline, CDR1 is SGHAT and CDR2 is FQNNGV. The V end was cut by 8 bases, the J end by 4 bases, with 20 bases between. CDR3 sequence: CASRRIGHRFTGELFF. In nucleotides, the CDR3 is TGTGCCAGCCGGCGGATCGGACACCGTTTCACCGGGGAGCTGTTTTTT.

The V gene is TRBV7-8, the J gene TRBJ2-1; D remains ambiguous. Germline assignment: CDR1 SGHVS and CDR2 FQNEAQ. V was trimmed by 3 bases and J by 10 bases, leaving 13 bases between them. The CDR3 loop spans 13 amino acids. CDR3 nucleotide sequence: TGTGCCAGCAGCTTCAATGGGCCATTCGAGCAGTTCTTC. It specifies CASSFNGPFEQFF.

The chain combines TRBV19 with TRBJ1-5; the D is unclear. Germline values: CDR1 LNHDA, CDR2 SQIVND (reference sequence). There are 14 residues in the CDR3. Trimming took 9 bases from V and 1 from J, leaving 13 bases between them. The CDR3 nucleotides are TGTGCCAGCAGTGACGGATTCAGCAATCAGCCCCAGCATTTT. Translated, it gives CASSDGFSNQPQHF.

This chain joins TRBV5-1 and TRBJ2-4; a possible D gene is TRBD2 (6 bases). Trimming pared 4 bases from V and 4 bases from J, leaving 12 bases between. CDR3 length: 14 residues. CDR1 and CDR2 (germline): SGHRS, YFSETQ. The CDR3 is CASSPGDFKNIQYF. As DNA, the CDR3 is TGCGCCAGCAGCCCTGGGGACTTTAAAAACATTCAGTACTTC.

This clone occurred a few times. V usage is TRBV9 and J usage is TRBJ2-2; D possibly corresponds to TRBD2 (6 bases). Per the germline V gene, CDR1 is SGDLS and CDR2 is YYNGEE. The CDR3 sequence is 13 residues long. The ends were cut back, 4 bases at V and 7 bases at J, with 11 bases in the middle. The CDR3: CASSPWGDGELFF. As DNA, the CDR3 is TGTGCCAGCAGCCCCTGGGGGGACGGGGAGCTGTTTTTT.

The V gene is TRBV29-1, the J gene TRBJ2-3, with TRBD2 matching 7 bases. The CDR3 length is 15 residues. Unmatched junction bases numbered 11, after V lost 6 bases and J lost 2 bases. In germline, CDR1 is SQVTM, CDR2 ANQGSEA. Written as DNA, the CDR3 is TGCAGCGTGTCGGGTGGGGGGGGATTCACAGATACGCAGTATTTT. Amino acids: CSVSGGGGFTDTQYF.

A word on this clone: At one of its ends the junction is not consistent with the germline gene, which may arise from a read error. This chain uses TRBV29-1 with TRBJ1-1, with D possibly matching TRBD1 (5 bases). Germline CDR1 is SQVTM and CDR2 is ANQGSEA. The length of the CDR3 is 9 residues. CDR3 coding DNA: TGCAGCGTGGGATCGGGACGGGTTTTT. It is translated as CSVGSGRVF.

This rearrangement joins TRBV19 to TRBJ1-2; 7 nucleotides line up with TRBD1. Germline V gene lookup returns CDR1 LNHDA and CDR2 SQIVND (reference sequence). This CDR3 is built from 14 residues. Trimming removed 6 bases from V and 9 bases from J; junction bases left unmatched: 13. The CDR3 spells CASSIRDREKSYTF. CDR3 coding DNA: TGTGCCAGTAGCATAAGGGACAGAGAAAAGAGCTACACCTTC.

The CDR3 spells CASSLMGRTSGNNEQFF. In nucleotides, the CDR3 is TGCGCCAGCAGCTTGATGGGGAGGACTAGCGGTAACAATGAGCAGTTCTTC. V gene TRBV5-1 combines with J gene TRBJ2-1; the match to TRBD2 covers 10 bases. This CDR3 is 17 amino acids long. Looked up from germline, CDR1 is SGHRS and CDR2 is YFSETQ. Trimming at V came to 1 base and at J to 5 bases, leaving 9 bases not matched to a gene.

Only one count was recorded for this clone. One end of the junction does not line up with germline, which may come from a read error. This chain uses TRBV19 with TRBJ1-5; unclear D gene. Germline-derived CDR1 and CDR2 are LNHDA and SQIVND (reference sequence). The CDR3 spans 14 residues. The CDR3 DNA is TGTGCCAGTAGTATTGGAGCTAGATCTCAGACCCAGCATTTT. Translating it yields CASSIGARSQTQHF.

V and J are TRBV28 and TRBJ2-3; D is uncertain. This CDR3 is 17 amino acids long. Trimming took off 5 bases at V and 1 base at J, with 19 bases between the two ends. The germline CDR1 and CDR2 sequences are MDHEN and SYDVKM. CDR3 sequence: CASSGSDLPAGTDTQYF. The CDR3 DNA reads TGTGCCAGCAGTGGGTCGGACCTCCCGGCCGGCACAGATACGCAGTATTTT.

The chain links TRBV19 to TRBJ2-2; 10 nucleotides agree with TRBD2. The CDR3 runs 15 residues. V shed 5 bases, J shed 6 bases, and the junction held 6 bases outside the gene matches. In germline, CDR1 is LNHDA, CDR2 SQIVND (reference sequence). The CDR3 is CASSLRLAGSGELFF. The CDR3 DNA reads TGTGCCAGTAGTTTACGACTAGCGGGCTCCGGGGAGCTGTTTTTT.